This is a list of T cell receptor beta chains from one sample in a study of Ad26.COV2.S vaccination and SARS-CoV-2 variants. TCRdb's copy holds only in-frame clones and misses some; the assay was immunoSEQ multiplex PCR. Among about 680,000 clones listed, around 92% were seen once. Sample: peripheral blood, taken in a trial of Ad26.COV2.S vaccine versus placebo. Every receptor here comes from a person aged 18-60 years who received the Ad26.COV2.S COVID-19 vaccine or a placebo. CDR3s include the opening cysteine and the closing phenylalanine or tryptophan. The D gene is left open where the match is weak. A clone size is listed for some rows: how often the clone was seen (once, few, many), or a class if it is expanded.

>-|TRBJ2-7|TRBV13|-
CASRGRGNEQYF
TGTGCCAGCAGGGGCAGGGGAAACGAGCAGTACTTC
>-|TRBJ2-7|TRBV10-3|-
CAISEPGLGQYF
TGTGCCATCAGTGAGCCGGGACTGGGGCAGTACTTC
>TRBD2|TRBJ2-3|TRBV7-3|-
CASSLIGGGNLDTQYF
TGTGCCAGCAGCTTAATAGGCGGGGGGAACTTAGATACGCAGTATTTT
>-|TRBJ2-3|TRBV5-1|-
CASSATTDTQYF
TGCGCCAGCAGCGCGACGACAGATACGCAGTATTTT
>-|TRBJ1-6|TRBV5-1|-
CASSPQGIDNSPLHF
TGCGCCAGCAGCCCCCAAGGGATTGATAATTCACCCCTCCACTTT
>TRBD1|TRBJ2-7|TRBV6-5|-
CATSPGQGPYEQYF
TGTGCCACCTCCCCGGGACAGGGCCCCTACGAGCAGTACTTC
>-|TRBJ2-1|TRBV7-9|-
CASSSDRLYNEQFF
TGTGCCAGCAGCTCCGACAGGCTTTACAATGAGCAGTTCTTC
>-|TRBJ2-5|TRBV5-1|-
CASSPSIGQETQYF
TGCGCCAGCAGCCCGTCCATCGGCCAAGAGACCCAGTACTTC
>TRBD1|TRBJ1-5|TRBV7-9|-
CASSLVDGTEGNQPQHF
TGTGCCAGCAGCTTAGTCGACGGGACAGAAGGCAATCAGCCCCAGCATTTT
>-|TRBJ1-3|TRBV5-1|-
CASSLGDRGNTIYF
TGCGCCAGCAGCTTGGGGGACCGAGGAAACACCATATATTTT
>-|TRBJ2-1|TRBV6-5|-
CASSYGLNNEQFF
TGTGCCAGCAGTTACGGTCTTAACAATGAGCAGTTCTTC
>TRBD1|TRBJ2-1|TRBV5-1|-
CASSLLTGGYNEQFF
TGCGCCAGCAGCTTGTTAACAGGGGGTTACAATGAGCAGTTCTTC
>TRBD2|TRBJ2-7|TRBV5-4|once
CASSPQAGGSYEQYF
TGTGCCAGCAGCCCCCAAGCGGGGGGGTCCTACGAGCAGTACTTC
>TRBD2|TRBJ2-5|TRBV20-1|once
CSASPLAGGYQETQYF
TGCAGTGCTAGTCCATTAGCGGGAGGATACCAAGAGACCCAGTACTTC
>-|TRBJ1-2|TRBV5-4|-
CASSLVGGARTNYGYTF
TGTGCCAGCAGCTTGGTTGGGGGCGCGAGGACTAACTATGGCTACACCTTC
>-|TRBJ2-1|TRBV18|-
CASSPPWRSNSNEQFF
TGTGCCAGCTCACCACCGTGGCGGTCCAATAGCAATGAGCAGTTCTTC
>TRBD2|TRBJ2-1|TRBV30|-
CAWSIRGAGNNEQFF
TGTGCCTGGAGTATACGTGGAGCGGGGAACAATGAGCAGTTCTTC
>TRBD1|TRBJ2-6|TRBV5-6|-
CASSPRDRVPGANVLTF
TGTGCCAGCAGCCCCCGGGACAGGGTCCCTGGGGCCAACGTCCTGACTTTC
>-|TRBJ2-1|TRBV3-1/TRBV3-2|-
CASSHVRTILLDEQFF
TGTGCCAGCAGCCACGTTAGGACTATCCTGTTGGATGAGCAGTTCTTC
>-|TRBJ1-2|TRBV10-3|-
CAIRGGNVGESGYTF
TGTGCCATCAGAGGGGGGAATGTGGGGGAAAGTGGCTACACCTTC
>-|TRBJ1-1|TRBV5-1|-
CASRSVQPGQVTEAFF
TGCGCCAGCAGAAGTGTCCAACCGGGACAAGTCACTGAAGCTTTCTTT
>TRBD1|TRBJ2-2|TRBV7-2|-
CASTYRVLDRGSPGELFF
TGTGCCAGCACATATCGAGTGCTCGACAGGGGATCCCCCGGGGAGCTGTTTTTT
>TRBD1|TRBJ1-5|TRBV25-1|-
CASSPGQAGNQPQHF
TGTGCCAGCAGCCCGGGACAGGCCGGCAATCAGCCCCAGCATTTT
>TRBD2|TRBJ2-7|TRBV6-2/TRBV6-3|-
CASSQTPGGAYEQYF
TGTGCCAGCAGCCAAACCCCCGGGGGGGCCTACGAGCAGTACTTC
>TRBD2|TRBJ2-2|TRBV19|-
CASSILGGRATGELFF
TGTGCCAGTAGTATTTTGGGCGGGAGGGCAACCGGGGAGCTGTTTTTT
>-|TRBJ1-2|TRBV5-4|-
CASSSPFDRNYTF
TGTGCCAGCAGCTCGCCGTTTGATCGAAACTACACCTTC
>-|TRBJ1-1|TRBV6-5|-
CASSYSYSLRNTEAFF
TGTGCCAGCAGTTACTCCTACAGCCTTCGGAACACTGAAGCTTTCTTT
>-|TRBJ2-3|TRBV27|-
CASSSGVNTQYF
TGTGCCAGCAGTTCAGGGGTGAATACGCAGTATTTT
>TRBD2|TRBJ2-7|TRBV19|once
CASSVSSGIGYEQYF
TGTGCCAGTAGCGTGTCTAGCGGGATTGGCTACGAGCAGTACTTC
>-|TRBJ2-7|TRBV29-1|-
CSVVLLKASYEQYF
TGCAGCGTTGTGCTACTGAAGGCCTCCTACGAGCAGTACTTC
>-|TRBJ1-2|TRBV30|-
CAWMDPPEFYGYTF
TGTGCCTGGATGGACCCTCCTGAATTCTATGGCTACACCTTC
>-|TRBJ2-7|TRBV27|-
CASSLWGNEQYF
TGTGCCAGCAGTTTATGGGGGAACGAGCAGTACTTC
>TRBD2|TRBJ2-1|TRBV30|-
CALTGTSGYNEQFF
TGTGCCTTAACCGGGACTAGCGGCTACAATGAGCAGTTCTTC
>-|TRBJ1-1|TRBV30|-
CAWSPVNTEAFF
TGTGCCTGGAGCCCCGTGAACACTGAAGCTTTCTTT
>-|TRBJ2-2|TRBV29-1|-
CSVDTGTTGELFF
TGCAGCGTTGACACAGGGACTACCGGGGAGCTGTTTTTT
>-|TRBJ2-2|TRBV18|-
CASSPFKGGNTGELFF
TGTGCCAGCTCACCCTTCAAAGGGGGGAACACCGGGGAGCTGTTTTTT
>-|TRBJ2-3|TRBV12-5|-
CASGPPGPTDTQYF
TGTGCTAGTGGTCCGCCGGGACCCACCGATACGCAGTATTTT
>-|TRBJ1-6|TRBV6-5|-
CASSYAGGGASPLHF
TGTGCCAGCAGTTACGCAGGCGGAGGAGCTTCACCCCTCCACTTT
>TRBD1|TRBJ1-2|TRBV10-3|-
CAISEQGAYGYTF
TGTGCCATCAGCGAACAGGGGGCGTATGGCTACACCTTC
>-|TRBJ2-3|TRBV6-4|few
CASSEAGEATQYF
TGTGCCAGCAGTGAGGCGGGCGAAGCTACGCAGTATTTT
>-|TRBJ2-1|TRBV18|-
CASSPGAINEQFF
TGTGCCAGCTCACCAGGAGCGATCAATGAGCAGTTCTTC
>-|TRBJ2-5|TRBV7-6|-
CASSLSAGQETQYF
TGTGCCAGCAGCTTATCCGCGGGTCAAGAGACCCAGTACTTC
>TRBD2|TRBJ2-3|TRBV27|-
CASSSPRGVGDTQYF
TGTGCCAGCAGTTCCCCTCGGGGGGTAGGAGATACGCAGTATTTT
>-|TRBJ2-7|TRBV30|-
CAWRSSYEQYF
TGTGCCTGGAGGTCCTCATACGAGCAGTACTTC
>TRBD2|TRBJ2-3|TRBV24-1|-
CATSVGGGSNTQYF
TGTGCCACCAGTGTAGGCGGGGGTAGTAATACGCAGTATTTT
>-|TRBJ2-3|TRBV19|-
CASSWFSSTDTQYF
TGTGCCAGTAGTTGGTTTAGCAGCACAGATACGCAGTATTTT
>TRBD2|TRBJ2-3|TRBV13|-
CASSFSGRRTDTQYF
TGTGCCAGCAGCTTTAGCGGGAGAAGGACAGATACGCAGTATTTT
>-|TRBJ1-2|TRBV2|once
CASSDSRRYGYTF
TGTGCCAGCAGTGATAGCCGGAGATATGGCTACACCTTC
>-|TRBJ1-4|TRBV2|-
CASYDRGGNEKLFF
TGTGCCAGCTACGACCGGGGGGGAAATGAAAAACTGTTTTTT
>-|TRBJ2-4|TRBV6-5|-
CASSYGGSEYF
TGTGCCAGCAGTTACGGGGGATCCGAGTACTTC
>-|TRBJ2-3|TRBV13|-
CASSPTSSEGTDTQYF
TGTGCCAGCAGCCCGACCTCTAGCGAGGGCACAGATACGCAGTATTTT
>-|TRBJ2-5|TRBV9|once
CASSVGGGDLQETQYF
TGTGCCAGCAGCGTAGGAGGGGGGGACTTACAAGAGACCCAGTACTTC
>TRBD1|TRBJ2-3|TRBV6-5|-
CASSYRGDTQYF
TGTGCCAGCAGCTACAGGGGAGATACGCAGTATTTT
>TRBD2|TRBJ2-7|TRBV5-4|-
CASSLDLAVTYEQYF
TGTGCCAGCAGCTTGGATCTAGCGGTTACCTACGAGCAGTACTTC
>TRBD2|TRBJ2-3|TRBV9|-
CASSVAWSSGRPDTQYF
TGTGCCAGCAGCGTAGCTTGGTCTAGCGGGAGACCAGATACGCAGTATTTT